This TCR beta chain stems from a study of T-cell reconstitution after alpha-beta-depleted transplantation in children. This clonotype was observed at least ten times. Its antigen is still unknown. General study results and limits: Some patients owed their high day-60 TCRbeta diversity to surviving recipient T cells and thymic progenitors. A year had passed since transplant, and T-cell counts and diversity by then came mostly from newly produced T cells. Several hundred expanded graft clones reportedly gave rise to the alpha-beta T cells present about two months after transplant.

Unique molecular identifiers featured in how the TCRbeta library was prepared. TCRdb ran MiXCR on the PCR reads and lists one entry per CDR3 protein. This sample has over 90,000 distinct CDR3 sequences, with approximately 6% found just once. V lost 4 bases and J lost 0, with 10 bases in between. Per the germline V gene, CDR1 is SGHRS and CDR2 is YFSETQ. This CDR3 is built from 14 residues. Sample: PBMCs, mostly from graft donor cells, taken 60 days after TCRalphabeta/CD19-depleted stem cell transplant. This chain uses TRBV5-1 with TRBJ2-5; maybe TRBD2 (5 bases). This receptor was identified in a female patient aged 2-10 years who had a stem cell transplant for Fanconi anemia, so the T cells may come from the graft donor. The CDR3 spells CASSADLYQETQYF. As DNA, the CDR3 is TGCGCCAGCAGCGCGGACTTGTACCAAGAGACCCAGTACTTC.